What follows are 12 T cell receptor beta chains derived from one specimen sequenced in a study of T cell changes during pregnancy in multiple sclerosis (dated by TCRdb to the late 2010s). Library preparation used the immunoSEQ multiplex PCR assay. TCRdb took over this immuneACCESS table, retaining in-frame rearrangements with V and J assigned. Such tables are incomplete; in checked studies, under half of the missing clones stem from an unresolved V gene, and the remainder is unexplained. This sample lists some 100,000 clones; around nine tenths were detected once. The ten largest account for under 1.5% of the sample. Sequenced here: peripheral blood, sampled in the second trimester of pregnancy. All receptors come from a female donor with multiple sclerosis, enrolled in a pregnancy study.

The chain uses TRBV15 and TRBJ1-4; TRBD1 matches at 7 bases. Per germline, CDR1 LNHNV and CDR2 YYDKDF (reference sequence). The V gene end was trimmed by 8 bases and the J gene end by 7 bases; junction bases not matched to a gene: 10. This CDR3 is 14 amino acids long. This CDR3 reads CATVEGAWGEKLFF. CDR3 nucleotide sequence: TGTGCCACCGTAGAGGGGGCATGGGGTGAAAAACTGTTTTTT.

J is TRBJ2-7 and V is TRBV7-9; TRBD2 agrees at 11 bases. With 4 bases clipped from V and 4 bases from J, the junction kept 12 bases outside the gene matches. This CDR3 is 17 amino acids long. Germline V lookup: CDR1 SEHNR, CDR2 FQNEAQ (reference sequence). The DNA for the CDR3 is TGTGCCAGCAGCTACGCAATAGCGGGAGGGGTCCTTTACGAGCAGTACTTC. Translating gives CASSYAIAGGVLYEQYF. Full variable domain (outside the CDR3, taken from reference TRBV7-9 and TRBJ2-7): DTGVSQNPRHKITKRGQNVTFRCDPISEHNRLYWYRQTLGQGPEFLTYFQNEAQLEKSRLLSDRFSAERPKGSFSTLEIQRTEQGDSAMYLCASSYAIAGGVLYEQYFGPGTRLTVT.

This rearrangement joins TRBV6-1 to TRBJ2-3, with 7 bases aligning to TRBD2. The V gene end was trimmed by 4 bases and the J gene end by 1 base; junction bases not matched to a gene: 5. Looked up from germline, CDR1 is MNHNS and CDR2 is SASEGT. This CDR3 has 15 residues. The DNA for the CDR3 is TGTGCCAGCAGTGTCGAGCGGGGAGGCACAGATACGCAGTATTTT. This codes for CASSVERGGTDTQYF.

J is TRBJ2-7 and V is TRBV7-9; 11 positions agree with TRBD2. V trimming: 2 bases; J trimming: 5 bases; junction bases outside the gene matches: 5. The CDR3 loop spans 15 amino acids. The germline V gene has CDR1 SEHNR and CDR2 FQNEAQ (reference sequence). The CDR3 DNA is TGTGCCAGCAGCTTACTAGCGGGGGGCCCAGACGAGCAGTACTTC. Amino acids: CASSLLAGGPDEQYF.

The chain employs TRBV19 and TRBJ2-2; D gene uncertain. Trimming removed 2 bases from V and 3 bases from J, with 4 bases in between. CDR3 length: 13 amino acids. In germline, CDR1 is LNHDA, CDR2 SQIVND (reference sequence). As DNA, the CDR3 is TGTGCCAGTAGTATACAGGACACCGGGGAGCTGTTTTTT. Encoded protein: CASSIQDTGELFF. Full variable domain (rest looked up from reference TRBV19 and TRBJ2-2): DGGITQSPKYLFRKEGQNVTLSCEQNLNHDAMYWYRQDPGQGLRLIYYSQIVNDFQKGDIAEGYSVSREKKESFPLTVTSAQKNPTAFYLCASSIQDTGELFFGEGSRLTVL.

The chain couples TRBV27 to TRBJ1-1, with 7 positions matching TRBD1. This CDR3 region has 14 residues. J gave up 3 bases and V 1 base, and 2 bases lay outside the gene matches. Germline V gene lookup returns CDR1 MNHEY and CDR2 SMNVEV (reference sequence). DNA of the CDR3: TGTGCCAGCAGTTTATACAGGGGAGACACTGAAGCTTTCTTT. Translation: CASSLYRGDTEAFF.

This sequence joins TRBV19 and TRBJ2-3; 7 nucleotides align to TRBD2. Germline CDR1 is LNHDA and CDR2 is SQIVND (reference sequence). V was pared by 4 bases and J by 4 bases, with 5 bases of the junction left unmatched. The CDR3 sequence is 14 residues long. The CDR3 bases are TGTGCCAGTAGTAGTCCGGGAGGATCAGATACGCAGTATTTT. It is translated as CASSSPGGSDTQYF.

The gene calls are TRBV28 and TRBJ2-7, with 12 bases fitting TRBD2. The V and J ends lost 7 bases and 6 bases, in that order; junction bases with no gene match: 10. The CDR3 loop spans 15 amino acids. Germline loops: CDR1 MDHEN, CDR2 SYDVKM. DNA for the CDR3: TGTGCCAGCATCACGCCGACTAGCGGGAGTACCGAGCAGTACTTC. Its translation is CASITPTSGSTEQYF.

The gene calls are TRBV10-3 and TRBJ2-3, with D tentatively TRBD2 (6 bases). Trimming left V 6 bases short and J 5 bases short, with 18 bases between. Germline CDR1 and CDR2: ENHRY and SYGVKD. This CDR3 is built from 15 residues. This chain's CDR3 is CAISPLGGSGDTQYF. The CDR3 bases are TGTGCCATCAGCCCCCTAGGAGGGTCGGGAGATACGCAGTATTTT.

This sequence joins TRBV6-1 and TRBJ2-2; D is perhaps TRBD2 (5 bases). Germline V gene sequence: CDR1 MNHNS, CDR2 SASEGT. The CDR3 spans 16 residues. V lost 4 bases and J lost 0, with 12 bases in between. As DNA, the CDR3 is TGTGCCAGCAGTGCGAATGCGGGCGCGAACACCGGGGAGCTGTTTTTT. Translating it yields CASSANAGANTGELFF.

V gene TRBV2 combines with J gene TRBJ1-2; 7 bases agree with TRBD1. The CDR3 is 14 residues long. With V trimmed by 2 bases and J by 4 bases, 4 bases remained unmatched. Germline CDR1 reads SNHLY; CDR2 reads FYNNEI. This CDR3 is CASSENRGSYGYTF. The DNA for the CDR3 is TGTGCCAGCAGTGAAAACAGGGGCTCCTATGGCTACACCTTC.

The genes are TRBV9 and TRBJ2-6; D might be TRBD1 (6 bases). Looked up from germline, CDR1 is SGDLS and CDR2 is YYNGEE. Trimming shortened V by 0 bases and J by 2 bases, and 18 bases separated the two germline ends. The CDR3 extends over 19 amino acids. The CDR3 region has the DNA TGTGCCAGCAGCGTAGACGGACAGCCCATCCTTACTGGGGCCAACGTCCTGACTTTC. It is translated as CASSVDGQPILTGANVLTF.